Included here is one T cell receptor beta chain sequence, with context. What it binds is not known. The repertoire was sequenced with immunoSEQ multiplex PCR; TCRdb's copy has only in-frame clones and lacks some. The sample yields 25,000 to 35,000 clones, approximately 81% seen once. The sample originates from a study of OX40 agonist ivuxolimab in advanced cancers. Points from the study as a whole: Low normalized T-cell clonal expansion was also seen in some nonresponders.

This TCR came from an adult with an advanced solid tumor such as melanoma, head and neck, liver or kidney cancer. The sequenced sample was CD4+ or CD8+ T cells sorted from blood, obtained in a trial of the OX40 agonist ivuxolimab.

CDR3 in DNA: TGCGCCAGCAGCCAAGATCCAGGCAGTAGCACAGATACGCAGTATTTT. Translation: CASSQDPGSSTDTQYF. This chain links TRBV4-1 with TRBJ2-3; D ambiguous. The V gene lost 0 bases and the J gene lost 0 bases, with 10 bases spanning the gap. CDR3 size: 16 residues. In germline, CDR1 is MGHRA, CDR2 YSYEKL.